This T cell receptor (beta chain) emerged from a study of cytotoxic CD8 clonotypes in ibrutinib-treated CLL. Genomic DNA in an amount of approximately 1.9 micrograms was extracted from cryopreserved PBMCs and used for the preparation of TCR beta libraries. The method was immunoSEQ multiplex PCR; TCRdb's version includes in-frame clones alone and lacks a portion of them. This sample has about 50,000 clones; roughly 83% occur once, and the top ten carry about a fifth. The length of the CDR3 is 15 residues. The V gene lost 0 bases and the J gene lost 0 bases, with 9 bases spanning the gap. The germline V gene has CDR1 MNHEY and CDR2 SMNVEV (reference sequence). A few counts support this clone.

The chain combines TRBV27 with TRBJ2-7, with D possibly being TRBD2 (7 bases). This receptor was identified in a human donor with chronic lymphocytic leukemia. Material: PBMCs, obtained after 24 months of ibrutinib treatment. CDR3 sequence reads: CASSLSGGRSYEQYF. DNA of the CDR3: TGTGCCAGCAGTTTATCGGGGGGGCGCTCCTACGAGCAGTACTTC.